This passage covers 2 T cell receptor beta chains from one sample sequenced in a study of cytomegalovirus exposure and HLA in healthy donors. The method was immunoSEQ multiplex PCR; TCRdb's version includes in-frame clones alone and lacks a portion of them. The profile shows more than 200,000 clones, about 90% of them singletons. The sample comprised PBMCs. The receptors were gathered from a woman aged 25 to 45 in good health and CMV-seronegative.

This chain connects TRBV18 to TRBJ2-7; D might be TRBD2 (5 bases). The CDR3 spans 17 residues. The germline V gene has CDR1 KGHSH and CDR2 LQKENI. Trimming took 3 bases from V and 0 from J, leaving 18 bases between them. The DNA of the CDR3 is TGTGCCAGCTCACCCACACTCGGCGTAGGGAGCTCCTACGAGCAGTACTTC. Protein: CASSPTLGVGSSYEQYF.

As regards this clone: Mismatch with germline at one junction end may stem from a read error. The rearrangement links TRBV2 to TRBJ2-7, with D perhaps assigned TRBD1 or TRBD2 (6 bases each). The CDR3 sequence is 13 residues long. Germline CDR1 reads SNHLY; CDR2 reads FYNNEI. The CDR3 is CASTGGSAYEQYF. CDR3 bases: TGTGCAAGCACCGGGGGCAGCGCCTACGAGCAGTACTTC.